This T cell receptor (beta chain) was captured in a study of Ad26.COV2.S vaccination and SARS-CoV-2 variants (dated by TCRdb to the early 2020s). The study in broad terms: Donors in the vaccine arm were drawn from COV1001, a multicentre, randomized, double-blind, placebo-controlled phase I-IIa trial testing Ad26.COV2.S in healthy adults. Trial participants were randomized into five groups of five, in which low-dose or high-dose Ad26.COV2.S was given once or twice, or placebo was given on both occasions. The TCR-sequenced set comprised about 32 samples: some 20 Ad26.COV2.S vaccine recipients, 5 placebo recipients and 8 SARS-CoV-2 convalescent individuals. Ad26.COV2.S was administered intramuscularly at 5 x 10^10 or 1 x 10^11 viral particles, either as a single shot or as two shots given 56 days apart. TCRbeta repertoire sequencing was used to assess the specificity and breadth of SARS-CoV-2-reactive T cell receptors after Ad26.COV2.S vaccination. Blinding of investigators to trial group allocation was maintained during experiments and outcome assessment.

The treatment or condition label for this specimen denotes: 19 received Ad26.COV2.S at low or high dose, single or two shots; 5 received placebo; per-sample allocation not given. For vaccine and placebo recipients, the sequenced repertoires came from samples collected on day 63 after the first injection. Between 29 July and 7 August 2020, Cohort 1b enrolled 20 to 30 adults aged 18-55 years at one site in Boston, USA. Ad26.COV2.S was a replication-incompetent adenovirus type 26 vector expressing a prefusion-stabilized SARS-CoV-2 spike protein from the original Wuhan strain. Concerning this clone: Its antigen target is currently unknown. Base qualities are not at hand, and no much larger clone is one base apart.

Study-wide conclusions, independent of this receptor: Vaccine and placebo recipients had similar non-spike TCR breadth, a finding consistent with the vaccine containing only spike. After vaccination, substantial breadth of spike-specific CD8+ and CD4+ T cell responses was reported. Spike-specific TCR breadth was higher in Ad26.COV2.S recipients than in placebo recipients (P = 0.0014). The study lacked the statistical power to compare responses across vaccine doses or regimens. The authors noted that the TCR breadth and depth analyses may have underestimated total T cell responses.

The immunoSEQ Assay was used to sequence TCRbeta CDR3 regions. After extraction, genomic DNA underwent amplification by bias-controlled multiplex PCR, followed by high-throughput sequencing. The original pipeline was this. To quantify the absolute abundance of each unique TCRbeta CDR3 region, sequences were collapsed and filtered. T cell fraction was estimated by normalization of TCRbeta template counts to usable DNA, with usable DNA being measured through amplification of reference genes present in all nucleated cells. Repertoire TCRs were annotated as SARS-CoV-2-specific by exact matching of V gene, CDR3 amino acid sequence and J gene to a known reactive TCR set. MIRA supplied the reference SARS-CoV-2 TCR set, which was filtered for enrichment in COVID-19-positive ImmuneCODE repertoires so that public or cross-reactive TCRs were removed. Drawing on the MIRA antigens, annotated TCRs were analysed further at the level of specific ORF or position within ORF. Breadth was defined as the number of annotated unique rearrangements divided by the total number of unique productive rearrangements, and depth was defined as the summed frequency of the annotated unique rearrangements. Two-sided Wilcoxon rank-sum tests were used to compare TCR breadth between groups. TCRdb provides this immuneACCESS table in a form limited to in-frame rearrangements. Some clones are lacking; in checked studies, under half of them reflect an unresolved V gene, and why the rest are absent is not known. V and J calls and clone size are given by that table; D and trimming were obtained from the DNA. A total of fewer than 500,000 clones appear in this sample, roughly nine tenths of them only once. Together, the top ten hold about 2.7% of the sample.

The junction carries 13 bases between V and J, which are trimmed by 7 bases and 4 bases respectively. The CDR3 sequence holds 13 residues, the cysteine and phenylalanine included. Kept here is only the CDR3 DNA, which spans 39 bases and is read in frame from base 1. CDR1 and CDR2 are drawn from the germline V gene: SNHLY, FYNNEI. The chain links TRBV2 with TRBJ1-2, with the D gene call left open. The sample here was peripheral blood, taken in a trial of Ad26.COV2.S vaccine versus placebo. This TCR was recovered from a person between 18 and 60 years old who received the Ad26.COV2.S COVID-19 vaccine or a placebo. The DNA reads TGTGCCAGCATCTCGGGGAGGGTCTATGGCTACACCTTC. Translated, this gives CASISGRVYGYTF. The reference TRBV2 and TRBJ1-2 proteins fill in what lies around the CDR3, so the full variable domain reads EPEVTQTPSHQVTQMGQEVILRCVPISNHLYFYWYRQILGQKVEFLVSFYNNEISEKSEIFDDQFSVERPDGSNFTLKIRSTKLEDSAMYFCASISGRVYGYTFGSGTRLTVV.